Each of the 31 T cell receptor beta chains below was sequenced from the same sample in a study of Graves' ophthalmopathy and Graves' hyperthyroidism. TCR beta CDR3 regions were amplified from RNA transcripts. Scientists carried out first-round RT-PCR using HTBI primers and then a second-round multiplex PCR. TCRdb called the multiplex PCR reads again in MiXCR, with one record for every CDR3 protein. The sample includes 200,000 to 250,000 distinct CDR3 sequences, under 25% of them seen just once. The sequenced material came from peripheral blood. These receptor sequences come from a woman aged 50 to 60 with Graves' ophthalmopathy.

The chain is built from TRBV28 and TRBJ2-2; 8 bases match TRBD2. From germline, CDR1 is MDHEN and CDR2 SYDVKM. V lost 4 bases, J lost 3 bases, and 4 bases stayed unmatched. The CDR3 contains 15 residues. The DNA for the CDR3 is TGTGCCAGCAGTTCGGGACTAGTGGACACCGGGGAGCTGTTTTTT. This translates into CASSSGLVDTGELFF.

This clonotype has more than one count but fewer than ten. This sequence joins TRBV6-1 and TRBJ2-3; no firm D call. The CDR3 is 15 amino acids. V gave up 6 bases and J gave up 0 bases, with 13 bases separating them. The germline CDR1 and CDR2 sequences are MNHNS and SASEGT. The CDR3, as DNA: TGTGCCAGCAGCGATAGTCCCCGGAGCACAGATACGCAGTATTTT. Translated, it gives CASSDSPRSTDTQYF.

This clonotype was picked up many times. In DNA form, the CDR3 reads TGCAGTGCTAGCCGAGGGACATATACCTACGAGCAGTACTTC. Protein product: CSASRGTYTYEQYF. The chain recombines TRBV20-1 with TRBJ2-7; D perhaps matches TRBD1 (6 bases). Germline loops: CDR1 DFQATT, CDR2 SNEGSKA (reference sequence). V was trimmed by 3 bases and J by 2 bases, leaving 14 bases between them. The CDR3 is 14 amino acids.

J is TRBJ1-1 and V is TRBV19, with a possible D match to TRBD1 (5 bases). Trimming removed 3 bases at V and 5 bases at J, with 13 bases between. The CDR3 is made up of 14 amino acids. The germline V gene has CDR1 LNHDA and CDR2 SQIVND (reference sequence). Here the CDR3 DNA reads TGTGCCAGTAGTATTATCGGGGGGGGGACTGAAGCTTTCTTT. Translated: CASSIIGGGTEAFF.

The rearrangement links TRBV24-1 to TRBJ1-2, with 7 bases fitting TRBD1. The CDR3 is made up of 13 amino acids. The V and J ends lost 11 bases and 4 bases, in that order; junction bases with no gene match: 9. Germline assignment: CDR1 KGHDR and CDR2 SFDVKD. The CDR3 coding sequence is TGTGCCAGCAGCGTACAGGGGAGCTATGGCTACACCTTC. It translates to CASSVQGSYGYTF.

The table lists this clonotype with many counts. CDR3 loop: CASRRTGSAETQYF. The CDR3 nucleotides are TGTGCCAGCAGGAGGACAGGGTCGGCAGAGACCCAGTACTTC. V is TRBV6-5 and J is TRBJ2-5; 8 nucleotides line up with TRBD1. CDR1 is MNHEY and CDR2 is SVGAGI in the germline V gene. After removal of 6 bases from V and 4 bases from J, the junction contained 7 bases not matched to a gene. There are 14 residues in the CDR3.

This clonotype was found many times. CDR3 DNA: TGTGCCAGCAGCCCCGGGAGAGCCAAGTATTTT. This gives the protein CASSPGRAKYF. The rearrangement joins TRBV7-2 to TRBJ2-3; tentatively, D is TRBD2 (6 bases). The CDR3 loop spans 11 amino acids. Trimming took off 5 bases at V and 13 bases at J, with 13 bases between the two ends. Germline lookup yields CDR1 SGHTA and CDR2 FQGNSA.

This clonotype appeared many times. The V and J genes are TRBV12-3 or TRBV12-4 and TRBJ1-5; D is unclear. V was cut by 6 bases and J by 4 bases, with 13 bases left in between. The CDR3 spans 14 residues. The CDR3 here is CASSPVVGNQPQHF. The CDR3 nucleotides are TGTGCCAGCAGCCCCGTTGTAGGGAATCAGCCCCAGCATTTT.

The chain carries TRBV12-3 or TRBV12-4 and TRBJ1-6, with TRBD1 matching 9 bases. V dropped 5 bases and J dropped 10; count of bases not matched to a gene: 9. CDR3 length equals 15 residues. CDR3 coding DNA: TGTGCCAGCAGTCCCTCGGACAGGGGTGGATCACCCCTCCACTTT. Translation gives CASSPSDRGGSPLHF.

The chain has TRBV20-1 and TRBJ1-5; tentatively, D is TRBD1 (6 bases). The germline V gene encodes CDR1 DFQATT and CDR2 SNEGSKA (reference sequence). With 0 bases removed from V and 6 bases from J, the gap between germline ends came to 15 bases. The CDR3 is made up of 15 amino acids. In nucleotides, the CDR3 is TGCAGTGCTAGAGAACCCAGGGGCGATCGTCAGCCCCAGCATTTT. Translation gives CSAREPRGDRQPQHF.

This clonotype was counted only a few times. The chain has TRBV9 and TRBJ1-5; D gene ambiguous. Trimming stripped 5 bases from V and 1 base from J, with 13 bases between. The V gene's germline CDR1 is SGDLS and CDR2 YYNGEE. The CDR3 loop spans 15 amino acids. CDR3: CASSHTRRSNQPQHF. The CDR3 coding sequence is TGTGCCAGCAGTCATACAAGGCGAAGCAATCAGCCCCAGCATTTT.

This clonotype has ten or more counts. The genes are TRBV6-1 and TRBJ1-5; D unclear. CDR1 is MNHNS, CDR2 SASEGT, per germline. The V end lost 7 bases, the J end lost 0 bases, and 10 bases lay between the germline ends. The CDR3 runs 14 residues. CDR3 nucleotide sequence: TGTGCCAGCATCCTGTCTGATAGCAATCAGCCCCAGCATTTT. This codes for CASILSDSNQPQHF.

This clonotype was counted between two and nine times. The chain combines TRBV29-1 with TRBJ2-5, with 11 nucleotides matching TRBD1. This CDR3 comprises 14 residues. Germline CDR1 SQVTM, CDR2 ANQGSEA. J lost 5 bases, V lost 6 bases, and 8 bases had no gene match. The CDR3 DNA sequence: TGCAGCGTGGAGGGACAGGGGGAATGGGAGACCCAGTACTTC. Its translation is CSVEGQGEWETQYF.

Many counts were recorded for this clonotype. This chain links TRBV2 with TRBJ1-6; tentatively, D is TRBD1 (5 bases). Germline V CDR1 and CDR2: SNHLY, FYNNEI. This CDR3 region has 13 residues. Trimming took 7 bases from V and 5 from J, leaving 9 bases between them. CDR3 residues: CASNGQNNSPLHF. For the CDR3, the DNA is TGTGCCAGCAACGGACAAAATAATTCACCCCTCCACTTT.

This clonotype came up many times. This chain connects TRBV6-1 to TRBJ2-7; D possibly corresponds to TRBD1 (6 bases). Deletions cut 4 bases from V and 12 bases from J, with 13 bases between. Germline V gives CDR1 MNHNS, CDR2 SASEGT. The CDR3 is 11 amino acids. CDR3 residues: CASSGNRDLYF. The CDR3 DNA is TGTGCCAGCAGTGGCAACAGGGACCTGTACTTC.

The sample holds many counts of this clonotype. The chain links TRBV7-2 to TRBJ1-5, with D perhaps TRBD1 (6 bases). The CDR3 totals 14 residues. Germline CDR1 and CDR2: SGHTA and FQGNSA. Trimming took off 3 bases at V and 4 bases at J, with 10 bases between the two ends. CDR3 nucleotides: TGTGCCAGCAGCTTCGGGGGGCGAAATCAGCCCCAGCATTTT. Translated: CASSFGGRNQPQHF.

For this clonotype: A read error may be the cause here, since a much bigger clone is one base away. V usage is TRBV20-1 and J usage is TRBJ1-5, with D hard to call. There are 13 residues in the CDR3. V lost 0 bases to trimming and J lost 0 bases, with 3 bases between them. CDR1 DFQATT and CDR2 SNEGSKA come from the germline V gene (reference sequence). CDR3 coding DNA: TGCAGTGCTAGAGATCATAGCAATCAGCCCCAGCATTTT. Translating gives CSARDHSNQPQHF.

The chain has TRBV19 and TRBJ1-5; D is uncertain. Between the trimmed V and J ends, which lost 6 bases and 5 bases, there was a span of 17 bases. CDR1 and CDR2 (germline): LNHDA, SQIVND (reference sequence). The CDR3 has 15 residues. The chain's CDR3 is CASSITVRVHQPQHF. The CDR3 DNA sequence: TGTGCCAGTAGCATAACCGTTCGGGTCCATCAGCCCCAGCATTTT.

The chain has TRBV15 and TRBJ2-5; 12 bases match TRBD2. Losses at the gene ends were 5 bases for V and 5 bases for J; bases not matched to a gene: 12. Per the germline V gene, CDR1 is LNHNV and CDR2 is YYDKDF (reference sequence). The CDR3 contains 17 residues. The CDR3 protein is CATSRRLAGAVEETQYF. CDR3 coding DNA: TGTGCCACCAGCCGCCGACTAGCGGGAGCGGTCGAGGAGACCCAGTACTTC.

This clonotype was counted ten times or more. This chain connects TRBV12-3 or TRBV12-4 to TRBJ2-7, with TRBD2 matching over 9 bases. The CDR3 has 13 amino acids. V gave up 6 bases and J gave up 4 bases; unmatched junction bases: 4. The CDR3: CASRPSGTYEQYF. CDR3 DNA sequence: TGTGCCAGCAGACCTAGCGGGACTTACGAGCAGTACTTC.

The sample holds many counts of this clonotype. The chain links TRBV4-2 to TRBJ1-2; no definite D call. Germline CDR1 reads LGHNA; CDR2 reads YNFKEQ. The CDR3 has 14 amino acids. The V end lost 0 bases, the J end lost 4 bases, and 9 bases lay between the germline ends. CDR3 in DNA: TGTGCCAGCAGCCAAGATGAAGGTTTCTATGGCTACACCTTC. The encoded protein is CASSQDEGFYGYTF.

This clonotype was counted many times. The rearrangement joins TRBV6-5 to TRBJ1-6; 11 bases match TRBD1. V lost 9 bases and J lost 7; bases outside the gene matches: 14. Germline V gene lookup returns CDR1 MNHEY and CDR2 SVGAGI. The length of the CDR3 is 17 residues. The CDR3 DNA is TGTGCCAGTGCCCGAGGACAGGGGGCGCAGGGAAATTCACCCCTCCACTTT. Protein sequence: CASARGQGAQGNSPLHF.

This clonotype was counted at least ten times. This chain links TRBV6-2 or TRBV6-3 with TRBJ2-7; either TRBD1 or TRBD2 may fit D (5 bases each). The V gene lost 6 bases and the J gene lost 2 bases, with 14 bases spanning the gap. CDR1 and CDR2 from the germline V gene are MNHEY and SVGEGT. CDR3 size: 14 residues. The CDR3 DNA is TGTGCCAGCAGGCCCTCGGGGCTTACCTACGAGCAGTACTTC. It translates to CASRPSGLTYEQYF.

In its sample, this clonotype was seen many times. The chain recombines TRBV12-5 with TRBJ2-7; D ambiguous. Trimming removed 6 bases at V and 0 bases at J, with 9 bases between. This CDR3 spans 13 amino acids. In germline, CDR1 is LGHNT, CDR2 FRNRAP. The CDR3 DNA reads TGTGCTAGTGGGGCGGACGGCTCCTACGAGCAGTACTTC. Its protein product is CASGADGSYEQYF.

There are many counts of this clonotype. This rearrangement joins TRBV6-5 to TRBJ1-1, with D tentatively TRBD1 (5 bases). V was cut by 5 bases and J by 11 bases, with 18 bases left in between. Germline assignment: CDR1 MNHEY and CDR2 SVGAGI. The CDR3 covers 13 residues. CDR3 DNA sequence: TGTGCCAGCAGTCCGAAGGACGGTCGGGGCGCTTTCTTT. Residues: CASSPKDGRGAFF.

This clonotype was seen more than once but under ten times. The V and J genes are TRBV27 and TRBJ1-1, with a tentative D call TRBD1 (5 bases). The CDR3 covers 13 residues. Per the germline V gene, CDR1 is MNHEY and CDR2 is SMNVEV (reference sequence). The germline V and J ends were trimmed by 8 bases and 3 bases, with 13 bases remaining between them. The CDR3 spells CASPRAMDTEAFF. The DNA of the CDR3 is TGTGCCAGCCCCAGGGCCATGGACACTGAAGCTTTCTTT.

The gene calls are TRBV4-2 and TRBJ2-4; unclear D gene. The V gene lost 1 base and the J gene lost 3 bases, with 7 bases spanning the gap. The CDR3 has 14 amino acids. Germline assignment: CDR1 LGHNA and CDR2 YNFKEQ. For the CDR3, the DNA is TGTGCCAGCAGCCAAGGCCTACTCAAAAACATTCAGTACTTC. This encodes CASSQGLLKNIQYF.

V usage is TRBV18 and J usage is TRBJ1-5; D not certain. The V gene's germline CDR1 is KGHSH and CDR2 LQKENI. With 3 bases removed from V and 0 bases from J, the gap between germline ends came to 3 bases. The CDR3 spans 13 residues. This chain's CDR3 is CASSPVSNQPQHF. DNA of the CDR3: TGTGCCAGCTCACCTGTTAGCAATCAGCCCCAGCATTTT. Drawing the rest from reference TRBV18 and TRBJ1-5, the complete variable domain is NAGVMQNPRHLVRRRGQEARLRCSPMKGHSHVYWYRQLPEEGLKFMVYLQKENIIDESGMPKERFSAEFPKEGPSILRIQQVVRGDSAAYFCASSPVSNQPQHFGDGTRLSIL.

This clonotype was picked up many times. This chain links TRBV10-1 with TRBJ1-2; D gene unclear. Germline V gives CDR1 WNHNN, CDR2 SYGVQD (reference sequence). The CDR3 runs to 13 residues. Trimming cost V 1 base and J 8 bases, with 11 bases left between them. The CDR3 reads CASSEFPGMGYTF. The CDR3 nucleotides read TGCGCCAGCAGTGAGTTCCCGGGGATGGGCTACACCTTC.

This clonotype appeared many times. The gene calls are TRBV12-3 or TRBV12-4 and TRBJ1-6, with D possibly being TRBD1 (5 bases). CDR3 length: 14 amino acids. V shed 7 bases and J shed 10 bases, with 17 bases lying between them. The chain's CDR3 is CASTTRRGGSPLHF. DNA for the CDR3: TGTGCCAGCACCACTCGGCGGGGCGGATCACCCCTCCACTTT.

The chain has TRBV18 and TRBJ2-3, with D perhaps TRBD1 or TRBD2 (5 bases each). Germline V lookup: CDR1 KGHSH, CDR2 LQKENI. The CDR3 is 14 residues long. V was shortened by 8 bases and J by 0 bases, with 12 bases between the two germline ends. In DNA, the CDR3 is TGTGCCAGCACGCCGGGACGGAGCACAGATACGCAGTATTTT. Its protein product is CASTPGRSTDTQYF.